The clone carrying this T cell receptor (beta chain) was counted a few times. The antigen is undetermined. Total RNA was extracted from unfractionated whole blood. What the library attached to individual cDNA molecules were unique molecular identifiers. Authors' data handling: Sampled TCR counts reached a median of approximately 100,000 per sample, with values ranging from about 23,224 to 700,000. MiXCR was run by TCRdb on the 5' RACE reads, yielding one entry per CDR3 protein. The authors' filters were not applied to this entry. There are approximately 81,000 distinct CDR3 sequences in the sample; 6.5% to 8.5% occur only once, and about 2.2% lies in the top ten. This specimen belongs to a study of human T cells and chemical hapten exposure. About the research overall: Variability of per-sample TCR yields stemmed mainly from small differences in pooled library volume. Study findings and constraints: There was no change with DPC sensitization in TCRs above 1 in 1000 frequency.

CDR3 size: 18 residues. Trimming removed 0 bases from V and 0 bases from J; junction bases left unmatched: 10. Germline V gives CDR1 MNHEY, CDR2 SVGAGI. The clonotype comes from a male donor in good health. V and J are TRBV6-5 and TRBJ2-5, with TRBD1 matching over 7 bases. CDR3 loop: CASSYSGQADIHQETQYF. The CDR3 region has the DNA TGTGCCAGCAGTTACTCCGGACAGGCCGATATTCACCAAGAGACCCAGTACTTC.